This TCR beta chain was documented in a study of blood T cells in healthy people across ages. The study's findings and limits: Correlation between TCR beta diversity and naive T cell percentage was strong. The diversity estimates, figures obtained from one million T cells, were considered underestimates.

Regarding this clonotype: The antigen is unknown.

The CDR3 loop spans 16 amino acids. V gave up 7 bases and J gave up 1 base, with 18 bases separating them. Germline assignment: CDR1 MNHNS and CDR2 SASEGT. Peripheral blood was drawn, roughly 10 milliliters per donor. PCR was performed a second time for about 7 to 11 cycles using a sample-barcoded 5' primer and a J-beta primer mix. Paired-end reads containing CDR3 totaled no fewer than 2.5 million for each sample. TCRdb reprocessed the 5' RACE reads via MiXCR and lists one record per CDR3 protein. In the table there are some 1.6 million distinct CDR3 sequences, about 31% of which are singletons. Sequenced material: blood. The rearrangement uses TRBV6-1 and TRBJ2-3; the D gene is possibly TRBD2 (5 bases). This sequence was found in a woman aged 30 to 39 in good health. The DNA for the CDR3 is TGTGCCAGCAAAAGAACCTCACTAGGAGGCACAGATACGCAGTATTTT. The encoded protein is CASKRTSLGGTDTQYF.